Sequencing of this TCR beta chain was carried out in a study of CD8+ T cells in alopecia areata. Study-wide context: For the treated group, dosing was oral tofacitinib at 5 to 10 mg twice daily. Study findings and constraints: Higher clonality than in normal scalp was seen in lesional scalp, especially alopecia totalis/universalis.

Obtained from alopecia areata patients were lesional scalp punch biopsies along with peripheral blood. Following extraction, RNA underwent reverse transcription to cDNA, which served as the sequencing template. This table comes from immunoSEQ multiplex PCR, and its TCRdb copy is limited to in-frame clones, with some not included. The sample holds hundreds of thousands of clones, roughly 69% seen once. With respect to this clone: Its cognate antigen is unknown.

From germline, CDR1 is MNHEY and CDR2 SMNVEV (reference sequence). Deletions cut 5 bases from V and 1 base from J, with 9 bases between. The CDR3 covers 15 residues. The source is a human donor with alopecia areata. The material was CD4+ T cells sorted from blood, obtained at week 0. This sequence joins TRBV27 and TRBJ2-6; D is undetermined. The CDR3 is CASSPHLSGANVLTF. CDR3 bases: TGTGCCAGCAGTCCTCACCTATCTGGGGCCAACGTCCTGACTTTC.